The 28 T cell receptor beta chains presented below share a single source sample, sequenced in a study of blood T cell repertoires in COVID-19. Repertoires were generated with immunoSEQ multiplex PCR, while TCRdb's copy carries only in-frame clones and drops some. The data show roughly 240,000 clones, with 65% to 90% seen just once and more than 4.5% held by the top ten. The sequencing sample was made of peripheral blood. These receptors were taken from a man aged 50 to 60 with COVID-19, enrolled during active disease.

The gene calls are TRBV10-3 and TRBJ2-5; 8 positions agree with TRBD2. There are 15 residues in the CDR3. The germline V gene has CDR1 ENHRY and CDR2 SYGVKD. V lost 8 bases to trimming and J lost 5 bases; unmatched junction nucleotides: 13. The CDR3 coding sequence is TGTGCCATCCTCGCGGGGGGTACAGGAGATGAGACCCAGTACTTC. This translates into CAILAGGTGDETQYF.

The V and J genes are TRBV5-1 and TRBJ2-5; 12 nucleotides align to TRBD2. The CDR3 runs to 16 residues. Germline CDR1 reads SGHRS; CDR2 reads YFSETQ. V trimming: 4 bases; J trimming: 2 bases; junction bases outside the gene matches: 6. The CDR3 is CASSPGTSGLQETQYF. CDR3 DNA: TGCGCCAGCAGCCCTGGGACTAGCGGGTTACAAGAGACCCAGTACTTC.

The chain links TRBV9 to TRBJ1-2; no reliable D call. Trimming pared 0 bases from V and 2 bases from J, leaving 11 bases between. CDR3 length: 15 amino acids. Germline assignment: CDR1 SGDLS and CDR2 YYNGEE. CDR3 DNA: TGTGCCAGCAGCGTAGCGCCCGGGGAAAACTATGGCTACACCTTC. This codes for CASSVAPGENYGYTF.

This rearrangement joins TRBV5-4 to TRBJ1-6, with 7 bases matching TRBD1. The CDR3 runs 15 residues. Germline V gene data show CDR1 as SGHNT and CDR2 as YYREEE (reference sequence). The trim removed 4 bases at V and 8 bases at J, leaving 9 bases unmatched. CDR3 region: CASSLKTGPDSPLHF. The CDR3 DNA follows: TGTGCCAGCAGCCTAAAGACAGGGCCCGATTCACCCCTCCACTTT.

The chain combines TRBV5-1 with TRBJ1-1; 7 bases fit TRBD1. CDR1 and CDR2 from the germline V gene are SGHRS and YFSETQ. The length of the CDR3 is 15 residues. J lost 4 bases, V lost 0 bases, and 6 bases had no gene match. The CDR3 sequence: CASSLARQGGTEAFF. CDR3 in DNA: TGCGCCAGCAGCTTGGCCAGGCAGGGGGGCACTGAAGCTTTCTTT. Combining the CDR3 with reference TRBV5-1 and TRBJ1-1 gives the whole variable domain KAGVTQTPRYLIKTRGQQVTLSCSPISGHRSVSWYQQTPGQGLQFLFEYFSETQRNKGNFPGRFSGRQFSNSRSEMNVSTLELGDSALYLCASSLARQGGTEAFFGQGTRLTVV.

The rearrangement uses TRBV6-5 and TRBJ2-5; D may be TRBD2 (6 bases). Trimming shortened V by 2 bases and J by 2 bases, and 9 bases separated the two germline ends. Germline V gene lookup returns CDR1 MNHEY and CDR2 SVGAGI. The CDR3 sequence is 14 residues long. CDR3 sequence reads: CASSYGRRQETQYF. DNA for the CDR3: TGTGCCAGCAGTTACGGGAGGCGGCAAGAGACCCAGTACTTC.

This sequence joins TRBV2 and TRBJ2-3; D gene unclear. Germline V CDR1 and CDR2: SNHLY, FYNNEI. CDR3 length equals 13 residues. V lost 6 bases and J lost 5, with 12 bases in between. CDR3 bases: TGTGCCAGCAGAGAGCTACCGGGAGATACGCAGTATTTT. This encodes CASRELPGDTQYF.

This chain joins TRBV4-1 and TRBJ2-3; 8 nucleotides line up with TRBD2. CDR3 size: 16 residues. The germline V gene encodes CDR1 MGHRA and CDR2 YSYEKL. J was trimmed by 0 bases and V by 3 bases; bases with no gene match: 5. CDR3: CASSQPTSGSTDTQYF. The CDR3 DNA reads TGCGCCAGCAGCCAGCCCACTAGCGGTAGCACAGATACGCAGTATTTT.

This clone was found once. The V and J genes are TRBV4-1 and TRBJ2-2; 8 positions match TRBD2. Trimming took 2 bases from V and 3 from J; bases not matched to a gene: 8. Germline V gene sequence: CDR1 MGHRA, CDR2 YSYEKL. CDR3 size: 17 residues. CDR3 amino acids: CASSQTLAGGHTGELFF. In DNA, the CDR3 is TGCGCCAGCAGCCAAACGCTCGCGGGGGGTCACACCGGGGAGCTGTTTTTT.

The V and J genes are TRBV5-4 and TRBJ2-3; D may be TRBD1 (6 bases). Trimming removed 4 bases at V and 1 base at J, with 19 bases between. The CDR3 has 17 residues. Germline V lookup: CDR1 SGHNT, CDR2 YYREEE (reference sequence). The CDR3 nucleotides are TGTGCCAGCAGCCCCCCGGGGTGGGGGCTCGGCACAGATACGCAGTATTTT. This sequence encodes CASSPPGWGLGTDTQYF.

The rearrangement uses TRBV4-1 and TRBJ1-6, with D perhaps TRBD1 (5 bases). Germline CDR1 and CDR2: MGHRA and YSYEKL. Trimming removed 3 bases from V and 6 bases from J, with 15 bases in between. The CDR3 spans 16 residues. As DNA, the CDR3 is TGCGCCAGCAGCCAGGAAGGGACTCCGATTAATTCACCCCTCCACTTT. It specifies CASSQEGTPINSPLHF.

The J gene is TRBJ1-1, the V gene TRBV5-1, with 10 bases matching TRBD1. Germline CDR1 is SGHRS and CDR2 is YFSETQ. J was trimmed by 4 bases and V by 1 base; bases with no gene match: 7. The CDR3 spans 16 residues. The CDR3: CASSLISRTGGTEAFF. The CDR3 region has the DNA TGCGCCAGCAGCTTGATTAGTCGGACAGGGGGCACTGAAGCTTTCTTT.

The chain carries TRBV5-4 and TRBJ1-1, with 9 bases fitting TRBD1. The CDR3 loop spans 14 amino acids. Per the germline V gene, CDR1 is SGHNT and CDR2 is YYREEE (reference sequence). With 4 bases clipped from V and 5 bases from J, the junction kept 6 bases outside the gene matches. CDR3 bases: TGTGCCAGCAGCCCGGACAGGGGTAGAACTGAAGCTTTCTTT. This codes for CASSPDRGRTEAFF.

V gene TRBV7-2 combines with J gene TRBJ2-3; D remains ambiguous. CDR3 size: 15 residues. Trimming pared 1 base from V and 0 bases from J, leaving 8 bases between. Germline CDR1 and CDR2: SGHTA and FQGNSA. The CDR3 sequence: CASSLDATSTDTQYF. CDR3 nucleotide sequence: TGTGCCAGCAGCTTAGACGCGACTAGCACAGATACGCAGTATTTT.

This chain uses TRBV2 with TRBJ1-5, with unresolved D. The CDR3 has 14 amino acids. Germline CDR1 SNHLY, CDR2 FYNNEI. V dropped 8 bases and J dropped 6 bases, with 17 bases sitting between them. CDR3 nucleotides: TGTGCCAGCTCCGAGAAGCGGTTGGGTCAGCCCCAGCATTTT. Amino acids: CASSEKRLGQPQHF.

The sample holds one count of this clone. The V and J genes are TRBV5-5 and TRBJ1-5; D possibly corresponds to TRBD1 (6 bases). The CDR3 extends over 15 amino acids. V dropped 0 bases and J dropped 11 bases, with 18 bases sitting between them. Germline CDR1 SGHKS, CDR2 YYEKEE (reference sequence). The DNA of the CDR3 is TGTGCCAGCAGCTTGGCACAGGGTCACGAAGGGACCCAGCATTTT. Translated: CASSLAQGHEGTQHF.

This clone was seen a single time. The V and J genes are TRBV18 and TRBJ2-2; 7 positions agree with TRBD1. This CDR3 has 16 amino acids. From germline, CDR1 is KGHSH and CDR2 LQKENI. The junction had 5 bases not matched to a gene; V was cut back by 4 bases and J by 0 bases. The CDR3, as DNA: TGTGCCAGCTCACATGGACAGGAGCCGAACACCGGGGAGCTGTTTTTT. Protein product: CASSHGQEPNTGELFF.

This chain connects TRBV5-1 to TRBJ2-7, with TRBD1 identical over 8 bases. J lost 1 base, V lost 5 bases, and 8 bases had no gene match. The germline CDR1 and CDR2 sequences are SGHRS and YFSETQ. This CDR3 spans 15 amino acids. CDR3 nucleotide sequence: TGCGCCAGCAGTAACGGACAGGGATTTTCCTACGAGCAGTACTTC. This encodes CASSNGQGFSYEQYF.

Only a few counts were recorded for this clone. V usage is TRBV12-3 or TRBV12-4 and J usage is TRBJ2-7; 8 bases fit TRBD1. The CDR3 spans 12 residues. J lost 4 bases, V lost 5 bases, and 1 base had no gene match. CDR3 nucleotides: TGTGCCAGCAGTCGACAGGGGTACGAGCAGTACTTC. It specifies CASSRQGYEQYF.

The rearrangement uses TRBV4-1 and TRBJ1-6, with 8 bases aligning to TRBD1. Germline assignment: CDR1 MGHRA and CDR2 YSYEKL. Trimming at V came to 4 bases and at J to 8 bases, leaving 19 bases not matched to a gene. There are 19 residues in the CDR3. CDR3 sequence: CASSPAHPPFQGADSPLHF. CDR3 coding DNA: TGCGCCAGCAGCCCGGCCCATCCACCCTTTCAGGGGGCGGATTCACCCCTCCACTTT.

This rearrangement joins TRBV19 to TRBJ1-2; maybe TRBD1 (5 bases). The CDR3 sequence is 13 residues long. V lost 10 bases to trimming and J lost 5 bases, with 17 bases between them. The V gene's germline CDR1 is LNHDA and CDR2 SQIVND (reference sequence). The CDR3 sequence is CATSRGLLYGYTF. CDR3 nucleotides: TGTGCCACCAGTAGGGGACTATTATATGGCTACACCTTC.

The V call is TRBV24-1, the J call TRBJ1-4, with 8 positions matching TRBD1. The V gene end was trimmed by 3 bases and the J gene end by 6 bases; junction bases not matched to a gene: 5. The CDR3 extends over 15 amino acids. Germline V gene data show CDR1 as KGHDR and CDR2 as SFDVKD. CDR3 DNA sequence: TGTGCCACCAGTGATCCCGGGACAGGTGATGAAAAACTGTTTTTT. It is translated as CATSDPGTGDEKLFF.

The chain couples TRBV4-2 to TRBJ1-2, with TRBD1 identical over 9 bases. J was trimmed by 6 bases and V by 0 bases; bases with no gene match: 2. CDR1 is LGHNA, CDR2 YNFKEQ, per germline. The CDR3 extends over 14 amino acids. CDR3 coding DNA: TGTGCCAGCAGCCAAGATGGGACAGGGAATGGCTACACCTTC. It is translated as CASSQDGTGNGYTF.

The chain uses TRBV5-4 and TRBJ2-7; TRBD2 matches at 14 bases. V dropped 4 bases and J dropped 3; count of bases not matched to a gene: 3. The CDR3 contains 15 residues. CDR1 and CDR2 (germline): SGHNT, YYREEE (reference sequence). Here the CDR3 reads CASSAGTSGGYEQYF. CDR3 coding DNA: TGTGCCAGCAGCGCAGGGACTAGCGGGGGCTACGAGCAGTACTTC.

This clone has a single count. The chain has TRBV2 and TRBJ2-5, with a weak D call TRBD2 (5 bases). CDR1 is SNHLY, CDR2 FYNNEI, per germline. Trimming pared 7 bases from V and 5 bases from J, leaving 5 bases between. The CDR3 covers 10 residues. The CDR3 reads CASTGETQYF. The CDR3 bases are TGTGCCAGCACGGGGGAGACCCAGTACTTC.

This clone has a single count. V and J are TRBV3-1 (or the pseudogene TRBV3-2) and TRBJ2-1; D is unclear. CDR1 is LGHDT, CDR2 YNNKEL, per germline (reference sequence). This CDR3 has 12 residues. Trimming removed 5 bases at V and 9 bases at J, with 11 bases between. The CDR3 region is CASSLRLGEQFF. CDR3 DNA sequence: TGTGCCAGCAGCTTAAGACTGGGTGAGCAGTTCTTC.

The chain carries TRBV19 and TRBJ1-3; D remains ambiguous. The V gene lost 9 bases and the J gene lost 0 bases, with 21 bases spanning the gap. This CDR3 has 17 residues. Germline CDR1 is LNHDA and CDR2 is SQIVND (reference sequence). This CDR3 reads CASAHGGRMLSGNTIYF. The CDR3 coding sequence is TGTGCCAGCGCCCATGGTGGCAGGATGCTCTCTGGAAACACCATATATTTT.

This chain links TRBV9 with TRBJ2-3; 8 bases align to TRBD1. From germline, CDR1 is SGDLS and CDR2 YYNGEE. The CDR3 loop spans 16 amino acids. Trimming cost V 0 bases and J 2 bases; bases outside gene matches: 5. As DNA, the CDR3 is TGTGCCAGCAGCGTAGAAGGGACAGGCAACACAGATACGCAGTATTTT. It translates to CASSVEGTGNTDTQYF.